This T cell receptor beta chain was found in a study of T cell repertoires in cytomegalovirus infection. About the research overall: Public TCR beta signature analysis indicated the presence of both CMV infection and matching HLA type. Study findings and constraints: Carriers of CMV and the relevant HLA type were discriminated by public TCR beta frequency. HLA-C-restricted CMV clonotypes gave the most frequent clonotype in two of eight donors.

This clonotype was counted many times. Its antigen is unknown. TCRdb reprocessed the reads via MiXCR and lists one record per CDR3 protein. The table includes around 530,000 distinct CDR3 sequences, 26% detected once. The TCR sequence derives from a human donor in good health (CMV status not recorded). Some clones in this sample may be carry-over from other donors' samples. Material: PBMCs.

DNA of the CDR3: TGTGCCAGCAGCTTCAGACGGGAGAATTCACCCCTCCACTTT. This translates into CASSFRRENSPLHF. The chain joins TRBV12-3 or TRBV12-4 to TRBJ1-6; D is unclear. Trimming took 6 bases from V and 7 from J, leaving 13 bases between them. The CDR3 length is 14 residues.